This T cell receptor beta chain originates from a study of siplizumab effects on memory and regulatory T cells. Coculturing was carried out on the mixed lymphocyte reaction cells. It lasted more than five days and was done at 37°C. Responder PBMCs were stained with CFSE, stimulator PBMCs were tagged with Violet Dye, and the populations were combined 1:1. CDR1 and CDR2 (germline): SNHLY, FYNNEI. V was clipped by 4 bases and J by 7 bases, with 8 bases between them. The CDR3 totals 12 residues. Data came from immunoSEQ multiplex PCR; TCRdb stores just in-frame clones and leaves some out. The sample holds 15,000 to 20,000 clones, around 40% seen once. The count of this clone is one. The target antigen is unknown.

Input material: CFSE-low (dividing) CD4+ T cells sorted from an allogeneic mixed lymphocyte reaction. The chain is built from TRBV2 and TRBJ2-1; no firm D call. This TCR was recovered from a human donor in good health; the cells came from an allogeneic mixed lymphocyte reaction. Some clones in this sample may be carry-over from other donors' samples. The CDR3 loop reads CASSVYINEQFF. The CDR3 coding sequence is TGTGCCAGCAGTGTGTATATAAATGAGCAGTTCTTC. Looking up the rest from reference TRBV2 and TRBJ2-1 gives the full variable domain: EPEVTQTPSHQVTQMGQEVILRCVPISNHLYFYWYRQILGQKVEFLVSFYNNEISEKSEIFDDQFSVERPDGSNFTLKIRSTKLEDSAMYFCASSVYINEQFFGPGTRLTVL.